The present entry profiles one TCR beta chain with its context. Per germline, CDR1 SGHRS and CDR2 YFSETQ. J gave up 5 bases and V 2 bases, and 7 bases lay outside the gene matches. The CDR3 totals 15 residues. This sample stems from a study of blood T cell repertoires in COVID-19. Study at large: Samples taken during acute and convalescent COVID-19 were collected in the United States, Italy and Spain. Sources were T cells, B-cell-depleted T cells, or PBMCs; the material itself was cDNA or gDNA.

Original processing notes: Scientists estimated how many nucleated cells there were by amplifying reference gene primers. The repertoire was sequenced with immunoSEQ multiplex PCR; TCRdb's copy has only in-frame clones and lacks some. V and J calls and clone size are copied from that table; D and trimming were computed from the DNA. The top ten hold 0.5% to 0.55% of the sample, which has approximately 190,000 clones, approximately 92% seen once. Sequenced input: peripheral blood. The sequence was obtained from a man aged 50 to 60 with acute or convalescent COVID-19. This chain connects TRBV5-1 to TRBJ2-5, with TRBD1 matching 9 bases. In DNA form, the CDR3 reads TGCGCCAGCAGCTTCGGGACAGGGAGGCGGGAGACCCAGTACTTC. Translated: CASSFGTGRRETQYF.